The next 14 T cell receptor beta chains were all read from a single sample in a study of blood T cells in healthy people across ages. A J-beta primer mix and a sample-barcoded 5' primer were used in a second PCR of roughly 7 to 12 cycles. Via MiXCR, TCRdb re-called the 5' RACE reads, giving one row per CDR3 protein. The table shows about 570,000 distinct CDR3 sequences, with approximately 27% occurring only once. Material: blood. These receptors were obtained from a woman between 70 and 85 years old in good health.

Concerning this clonotype itself: A much larger clone sits a single nucleotide away, making a read error possible. The chain uses TRBV4-2 and TRBJ2-6; TRBD1 matches at 8 bases. This CDR3 comprises 17 residues. Germline lookup yields CDR1 LGHNA and CDR2 YNFKEQ. For the CDR3, the DNA is TGTGCCAGCAGCCCGACAGGGGTACACTCTGGGGCCAACGCCCTGACTTTC. Amino acid sequence: CASSPTGVHSGANALTF.

This clonotype was picked up a small number of times. The chain is built from TRBV20-1 and TRBJ2-5; weak D call: TRBD2 (5 bases). The germline V gene has CDR1 DFQATT and CDR2 SNEGSKA (reference sequence). The CDR3 has 14 amino acids. V lost 0 bases and J 2 bases, leaving 10 bases between the germline ends. DNA of the CDR3: TGCAGTGCTAGAGATCGACGGGAACAAGAGACCCAGTACTTC. Protein sequence: CSARDRREQETQYF.

This clonotype was detected only a few times. The rearrangement uses TRBV20-1 and TRBJ1-2; D is ambiguous. V was pared by 0 bases and J by 1 base, with 15 bases between. The CDR3 is 16 amino acids. Germline CDR1 and CDR2: DFQATT and SNEGSKA (reference sequence). The CDR3 is CSARDARGRGNYGYTF. In nucleotides, the CDR3 is TGCAGTGCTAGAGACGCCCGAGGGCGGGGTAACTATGGCTACACCTTC.

This clonotype was seen at least ten times. V usage is TRBV11-2 and J usage is TRBJ2-3; D is unresolved. The CDR3 spans 12 residues. With 6 bases removed from V and 2 bases from J, the gap between germline ends came to 6 bases. The V gene's germline CDR1 is SGHAT and CDR2 FQNNGV. This CDR3 is CASSFITDTQYF. The CDR3 DNA is TGTGCCAGCAGTTTCATCACAGATACGCAGTATTTT.

This chain joins TRBV5-1 and TRBJ1-4; no reliable D call. V was cut by 0 bases and J by 4 bases, with 10 bases left in between. This CDR3 region has 15 residues. Germline V lookup: CDR1 SGHRS, CDR2 YFSETQ. CDR3 bases: TGCGCCAGCAGCTTGGGGTCCAGGCATAATGAAAAACTGTTTTTT. This encodes CASSLGSRHNEKLFF.

The chain couples TRBV21-1 to TRBJ2-1; TRBD1, the table's D call, was not compared with the DNA. TRBV21-1 is flagged as a pseudogene. The CDR3 covers 15 residues. The CDR3 bases are TGTGCCAGCACCCCCAGGGGGAACTCCTACAATGAGCAGTTCTTC. It translates to CASTPRGNSYNEQFF.

This clonotype appeared a few times. The V call is TRBV7-2, the J call TRBJ2-3; TRBD2 matches 9 bases. The CDR3 has 16 residues. Losses at the gene ends were 3 bases for V and 2 bases for J; bases not matched to a gene: 6. In germline, CDR1 is SGHTA, CDR2 FQGNSA. The CDR3 DNA reads as TGTGCCAGCAGCTTCCGGCTAGCGGGGAACACAGATACGCAGTATTTT. Amino acid sequence: CASSFRLAGNTDTQYF. Full variable domain (rest looked up from reference TRBV7-2 and TRBJ2-3): GAGVSQSPSNKVTEKGKDVELRCDPISGHTALYWYRQSLGQGLEFLIYFQGNSAPDKSGLPSDRFSAERTGGSVSTLTIQRTQQEDSAVYLCASSFRLAGNTDTQYFGPGTRLTVL.

The chain has TRBV18 and TRBJ2-5, with D possibly being TRBD2 (5 bases). Germline CDR1 is KGHSH and CDR2 is LQKENI. V lost 4 bases and J 5 bases, leaving 17 bases between the germline ends. CDR3 size: 15 residues. The CDR3 here is CASSLSIGGRETQYF. CDR3 DNA sequence: TGTGCCAGCTCACTATCTATTGGAGGCCGGGAGACCCAGTACTTC.

A few counts support this clonotype. V gene TRBV29-1 combines with J gene TRBJ2-2, with a tentative D call TRBD1 (5 bases). The CDR3 length is 14 residues. Germline V gene lookup returns CDR1 SQVTM and CDR2 ANQGSEA. The ends were cut back, 7 bases at V and 2 bases at J, with 14 bases in the middle. In nucleotides, the CDR3 is TGCAGCGCGTCAGGGAACAGCAACACCGGGGAGCTGTTTTTT. It specifies CSASGNSNTGELFF.

This clonotype has only a few counts. This chain links TRBV5-1 with TRBJ1-2; a weak D match, TRBD1 (5 bases). Germline V gene sequence: CDR1 SGHRS, CDR2 YFSETQ. The CDR3 covers 16 residues. Between the trimmed V and J ends, which lost 0 bases and 5 bases, there was a span of 17 bases. The CDR3 DNA reads as TGCGCCAGCAGCTTGGGGTCCCTTGTGGAGGGGTATGGCTACACCTTC. Its translation is CASSLGSLVEGYGYTF.

This clonotype was detected only a few times. The chain is built from TRBV18 and TRBJ2-1, with 7 bases identical to TRBD1. The DNA end is more similar to TRBJ2-7, so the J call may be wrong. The CDR3 loop spans 14 amino acids. The germline CDR1 and CDR2 sequences are KGHSH and LQKENI. This CDR3 is CASSPGQLSYEQYF. CDR3 DNA: TGTGCCAGCTCACCGGGACAGCTCTCCTACGAGCAGTACTTC.

The V gene is TRBV20-1, the J gene TRBJ1-2; a weak D match, TRBD1 (6 bases). Deletions cut 6 bases from V and 13 bases from J, with 18 bases between. The germline gives CDR1 DFQATT, CDR2 SNEGSKA (reference sequence). The CDR3 runs to 11 residues. CDR3 in DNA: TGCAGTGCGCTCTTAGACAGGCAACGCACCTTC. Protein sequence: CSALLDRQRTF.

The V and J genes are TRBV7-2 and TRBJ2-3, with 8 bases aligning to TRBD2. CDR3 length equals 17 residues. Germline CDR1 is SGHTA and CDR2 is FQGNSA. The V and J ends lost 4 bases and 5 bases, in that order; junction bases with no gene match: 14. Here the CDR3 DNA reads TGTGCCAGCAGCTCCTCCCCTCCGGGGGGGCCGGGAGATACGCAGTATTTT. This sequence encodes CASSSSPPGGPGDTQYF.

By sample fraction, this clonotype is medium-sized. As DNA, the CDR3 is TGTGCCACGGTGACAGGCCCCGAGCAGTACTTC. Encoded protein: CATVTGPEQYF. V gene TRBV6-6 combines with J gene TRBJ2-7; maybe TRBD1 (6 bases). The CDR3 totals 11 residues. V was trimmed by 10 bases and J by 6 bases, leaving 13 bases between them. Germline-derived CDR1 and CDR2 are MNHNY and SVGAGI (reference sequence).